This entry describes one TCR beta chain. Which antigen it targets is not known. Base qualities are not provided; no much larger clone lies one nucleotide away. The data originate from a study of blood T cell repertoires in COVID-19 (dated by TCRdb to the early 2020s). Describing the broader study: Samples from collaborators originated in the United States, Italy and Spain and spanned both the acute and convalescent phases of COVID-19. The prospective study material was composed of cDNA or gDNA derived from T cells, B-cell-depleted T cells, or PBMCs. The dataset comprised deeply sampled blood TCRbeta repertoires from subjects exposed to, actively infected with, or recovered from COVID-19. The repertoires were released in a freely available public database intended as a resource for research on the immune response to SARS-CoV-2. The samples were drawn from two sources: the first 160 participants of the ongoing ImmuneRACE study, and approximately 1,300 subjects contributed by 6 global collaborators. Sample metadata almost always included a de-identified subject ID, COVID-19 status, age in years and sex. Where HLA class I and class II types were available, the types were taken from metadata supplied by the sample provider, not from assay-based typing.

V loses 3 bases at its end and J loses 8 bases; junction bases beyond the gene matches: 9. The cysteine opens and the phenylalanine closes a CDR3 of 13 amino acids. Kept here is only the CDR3 DNA, which spans 39 bases and is read in frame from base 1. Taken from the germline V gene (reference sequence), the CDR1 and CDR2 loops are DFQATT and SNEGSKA. Study-level results and caveats: The quantity of clinical and demographic metadata differed by source and by participant and was supplied without curation.

TCRbeta CDR3 regions were amplified from genomic DNA using the immunoSEQ Assay, a bias-controlled multiplex PCR. In the paper's pipeline: Within the assay, amplification of reference gene primers was used to estimate how many nucleated cells each sample contained. To quantify the absolute abundance of each unique TCRbeta CDR3 rearrangement, sequence reads were collapsed and filtered. For each sample, productive Simpson clonality was calculated as the square root of Simpson's diversity index across productive rearrangements. TCRdb carries this immuneACCESS record with in-frame sequences only. Its versions omit some clonotypes, under half of them owing to an unresolved V gene in the studies checked, with the rest unexplained. V, J and clone size reflect that table, while D and trimming were determined from the DNA. The sample table contains 130,000 or so clones; only one count was recorded for approximately 90% of them. 4.3% of the sample is taken by the ten largest.

At one collaborating source in Seattle, patients were enrolled during active infection and were followed longitudinally through the course of disease. Collaborating institutions collected whole blood in K2EDTA tubes following their own protocols. For TCRbeta analysis, collaborator samples were shipped as frozen whole blood, as isolated PBMCs, or as DNA extracted from either sample type. This chain is built from TRBV20-1 and TRBJ1-2, and 7 junction bases match TRBD1. The sequence derives from a man in his sixties with COVID-19, enrolled during active disease. The sequenced sample was peripheral blood. The CDR3 protein sequence reads: CSASTDRERGYTF. The nucleotides read TGCAGTGCTAGTACAGACAGGGAGAGAGGCTACACCTTC.